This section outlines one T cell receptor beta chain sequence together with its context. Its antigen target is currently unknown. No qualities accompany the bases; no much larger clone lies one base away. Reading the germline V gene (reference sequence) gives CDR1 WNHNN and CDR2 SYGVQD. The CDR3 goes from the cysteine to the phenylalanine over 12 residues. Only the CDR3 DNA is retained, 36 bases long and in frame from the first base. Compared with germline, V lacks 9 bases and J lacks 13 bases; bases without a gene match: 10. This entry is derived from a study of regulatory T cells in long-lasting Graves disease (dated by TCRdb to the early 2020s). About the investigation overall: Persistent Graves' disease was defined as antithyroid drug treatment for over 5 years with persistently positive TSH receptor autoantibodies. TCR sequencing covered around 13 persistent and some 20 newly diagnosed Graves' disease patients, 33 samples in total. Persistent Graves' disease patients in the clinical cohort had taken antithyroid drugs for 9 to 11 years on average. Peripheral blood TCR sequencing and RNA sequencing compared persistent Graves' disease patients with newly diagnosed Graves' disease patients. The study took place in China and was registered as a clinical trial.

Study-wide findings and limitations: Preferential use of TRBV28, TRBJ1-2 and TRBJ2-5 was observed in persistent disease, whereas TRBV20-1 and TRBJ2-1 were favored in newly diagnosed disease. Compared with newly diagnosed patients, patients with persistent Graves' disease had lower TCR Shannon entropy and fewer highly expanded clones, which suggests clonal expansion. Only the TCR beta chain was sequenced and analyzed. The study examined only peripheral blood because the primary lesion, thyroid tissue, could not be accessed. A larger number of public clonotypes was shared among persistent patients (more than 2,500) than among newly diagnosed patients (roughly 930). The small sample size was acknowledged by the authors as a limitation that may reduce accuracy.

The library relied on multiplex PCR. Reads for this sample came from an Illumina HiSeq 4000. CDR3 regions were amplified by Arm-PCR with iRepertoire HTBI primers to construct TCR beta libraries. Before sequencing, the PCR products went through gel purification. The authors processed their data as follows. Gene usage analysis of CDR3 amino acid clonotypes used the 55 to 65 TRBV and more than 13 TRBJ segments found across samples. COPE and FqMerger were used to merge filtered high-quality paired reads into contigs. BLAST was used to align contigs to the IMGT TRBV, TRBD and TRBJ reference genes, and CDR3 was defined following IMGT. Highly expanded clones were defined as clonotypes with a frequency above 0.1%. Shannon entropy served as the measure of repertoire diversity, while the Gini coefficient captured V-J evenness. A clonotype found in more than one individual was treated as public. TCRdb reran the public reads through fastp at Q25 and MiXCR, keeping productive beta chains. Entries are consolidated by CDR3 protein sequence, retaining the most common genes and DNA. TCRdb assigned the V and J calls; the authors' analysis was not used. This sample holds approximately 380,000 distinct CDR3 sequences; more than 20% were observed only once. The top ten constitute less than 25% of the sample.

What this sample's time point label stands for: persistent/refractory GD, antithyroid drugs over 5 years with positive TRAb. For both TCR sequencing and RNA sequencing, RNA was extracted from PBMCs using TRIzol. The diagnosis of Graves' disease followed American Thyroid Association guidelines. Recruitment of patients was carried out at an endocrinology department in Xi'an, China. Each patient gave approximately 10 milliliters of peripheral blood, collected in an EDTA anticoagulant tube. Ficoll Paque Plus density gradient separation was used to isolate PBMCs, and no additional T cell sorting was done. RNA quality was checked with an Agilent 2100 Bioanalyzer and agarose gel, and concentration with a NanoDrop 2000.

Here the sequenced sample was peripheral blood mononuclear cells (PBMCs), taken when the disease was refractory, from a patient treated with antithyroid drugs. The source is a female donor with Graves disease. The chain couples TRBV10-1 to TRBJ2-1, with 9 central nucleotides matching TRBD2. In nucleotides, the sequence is TGCGCCAGTGGTGTGGCGGGAGGGGGACAGTTCTTC. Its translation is CASGVAGGGQFF.